The T cell receptor beta chain under discussion was sequenced for a study of T cell repertoires in cytomegalovirus infection. Germline values: CDR1 SGHAT, CDR2 FQNNGV. The CDR3 is made up of 15 amino acids. TCRdb re-called the reads with MiXCR, one entry per CDR3 protein. The sample records hundreds of thousands of distinct CDR3 sequences, 30% to 35% being singletons. Comment on this clonotype: What it recognizes is unknown.

V usage is TRBV11-2 and J usage is TRBJ2-7; 7 bases are shared with TRBD2. This receptor was identified in a human donor in good health (CMV status not recorded). Some clones in this sample may be carry-over from other donors' samples. The sample in question was cultured PBMCs, obtained from culture after CMV antigen stimulation. The CDR3 DNA reads as TGTGCCAGCGGCTTAATGGCGGGAGAGATGGACGAGCAGTACGTC. Its protein product is CASGLMAGEMDEQYV.